This T cell receptor beta chain originates from a study of CD4 and CD8 cells across lung adenocarcinoma regions listed by TCRdb under 2018. With respect to the entire study: The study compared tumor centers with tumor margins to examine intratumor heterogeneity of the T cell receptor repertoire.

Concerning this clonotype: Its antigen is currently not known. Nothing much larger sits one base from this clone, and base qualities are not available.

Patients with localized lung adenocarcinoma, a subtype of non-small cell lung cancer, were used as donors. The centers of localized lung adenocarcinomas were where the samples came from. For TCR repertoire analysis, CD8+ T cells taken from tumor tissue were profiled apart from CD4+ T cells. CDR1 and CDR2, looked up from the germline V gene (reference sequence), are DFQATT and SNEGSKA. The CDR3 has 12 amino acids, counting the end cysteine and phenylalanine. Only CDR3 DNA remains: 36 bases, in frame from the first base. Receptors were amplified or captured by PCR. The sequencer was a HiSeq X Ten. TCRdb redid the processing of the public reads, applying fastp at Q25 and MiXCR, and retained in-frame beta chains. Records with the same CDR3 protein are collapsed into one entry carrying the most frequent genes and DNA. This sample holds about 11,000 distinct CDR3 sequences; 53% were observed only once. The top ten clones comprise 33% of the sample.

This chain joins TRBV20-1 to TRBJ2-1, with no reliable assignment of the D segment. The J call is doubtful: the DNA matches TRBJ2-5 better. Sequenced input: CD8+ T cells from the center of a lung tumor. This specimen's cell subset or site label, interpreted: tumor center region. The sequence came from a female donor with lung adenocarcinoma. The CD4 and CD8 labels of this study may be unreliable. The CDR3 is CSATWLQETQYF. The nucleotides are TGCAGTGCCACCTGGCTTCAAGAGACCCAGTACTTC.